The T cell receptor (beta chain) described here comes from a study of blood T cells in healthy people across ages. At the level of the study: Per two T cells, about one barcoded beta molecule was captured through template switching.

V shed 4 bases, J shed 6 bases, and the junction held 8 bases outside the gene matches. Germline-derived CDR1 and CDR2 are MNHEY and SVGAGI. CDR3 length equals 15 residues. Whole-study findings and limits: Diversity of TCR beta per million T cells declined in a roughly linear way with age.

Turning to this clonotype: Its antigen is as yet unknown.

A second PCR of 7 to 11 cycles used a sample-barcoded 5' primer and a J-beta primer mix. Using its own MiXCR run on the 5' RACE reads, TCRdb lists one record per CDR3 protein. In the table there are nearly 800,000 distinct CDR3 sequences, around 25% of which are singletons. The data also belong to a second study, concerning T cells of mothers and their children. As that study records: During the second PCR, the M1S primer introduced sample barcodes along with 2-4 random nucleotides. An overlap that was slightly higher, though non-significant, was seen in related mother-child pairs versus unrelated pairs.

This sequence originates from a boy aged 10-17 years in good health. V gene TRBV6-5 combines with J gene TRBJ2-2, with 7 nucleotides matching TRBD1. Sequenced sample: blood. This CDR3 is CASSFDRASAGELFF. In DNA, the CDR3 is TGTGCCAGCAGTTTCGACAGGGCATCGGCCGGGGAGCTGTTTTTT.